This is a list of T cell receptor beta chains from one sample in a study of blood T cell repertoires in COVID-19. The assay was immunoSEQ multiplex PCR, and TCRdb's table has in-frame clones only and misses some. The profile shows about 12,000 clones, 65% to 90% of them singletons. Specimen: peripheral blood. These receptor sequences come from a woman aged 60-75 years with acute or convalescent COVID-19. The CDR3 runs from the conserved cysteine through the conserved F or W. D genes are given only for firm matches. The size of a clone is reported for some rows only, either as once, few or many, or as a class for expanded clones.

clone size: -; D gene: -; J gene: TRBJ2-3; V gene: TRBV4-2; CDR3 DNA: TGTGCCAGCAGCCAAGTGGGTCGGACTCCCATACACACAGATACGCAGTATTTT; CDR3 protein: CASSQVGRTPIHTDTQYF
clone size: -; D gene: -; J gene: TRBJ2-3; V gene: TRBV6-5; CDR3 DNA: TGTGCCAGCAAGCCCAGGAGGAATTCAGATACGCAGTATTTT; CDR3 protein: CASKPRRNSDTQYF
clone size: -; D gene: -; J gene: TRBJ2-2; V gene: TRBV10-3; CDR3 DNA: TGTGCCATCAGCTCATGGGGACAGAACACCGGGGAGCTGTTTTTT; CDR3 protein: CAISSWGQNTGELFF
clone size: -; D gene: -; J gene: TRBJ2-7; V gene: TRBV7-9; CDR3 DNA: TGTGCCAGCAGCTTCGGCCAGGGCGCTGGCTTCGAGCAGTACTTC; CDR3 protein: CASSFGQGAGFEQYF
clone size: -; D gene: -; J gene: TRBJ1-6; V gene: TRBV18; CDR3 DNA: TGTGCCAGCTCGGCAGGGACTACCTATAATTCACCCCTCCACTTT; CDR3 protein: CASSAGTTYNSPLHF
clone size: -; D gene: -; J gene: TRBJ1-1; V gene: TRBV12-3/TRBV12-4; CDR3 DNA: TGTGCCAGCAGTTTAGCGCAGGGAACCGAAGCTTTCTTT; CDR3 protein: CASSLAQGTEAFF
clone size: -; D gene: TRBD2; J gene: TRBJ2-2; V gene: TRBV5-1; CDR3 DNA: TGCGCCAGCAGCTTGCCATCTAGCGGCACCGGGGAGCTGTTTTTT; CDR3 protein: CASSLPSSGTGELFF
clone size: -; D gene: TRBD2; J gene: TRBJ2-2; V gene: TRBV30; CDR3 DNA: TGTGCCTGGAGTGGGATAGCGGGGGCGAACACCGGGGAGCTGTTTTTT; CDR3 protein: CAWSGIAGANTGELFF
clone size: -; D gene: -; J gene: TRBJ1-5; V gene: TRBV12-3/TRBV12-4; CDR3 DNA: TGTGCCAGCAGTTTAAGGCGGGATCAGCCCCAGCATTTT; CDR3 protein: CASSLRRDQPQHF
clone size: -; D gene: -; J gene: TRBJ1-2; V gene: TRBV19; CDR3 DNA: TGTGCCAGTACCCTCTCAGGTCGGGAGGGGGTAGGGTATGGCTACACCTTC; CDR3 protein: CASTLSGREGVGYGYTF
clone size: once; D gene: TRBD1; J gene: TRBJ1-1; V gene: TRBV7-8; CDR3 DNA: TGTGCCAGCAGCCTTGACAGGGCCACTGAAGCTTTCTTT; CDR3 protein: CASSLDRATEAFF
clone size: once; D gene: -; J gene: TRBJ1-2; V gene: TRBV2; CDR3 DNA: TGTGCCAGCAGTCCGAACAGGTCAGGCTACACCTTC; CDR3 protein: CASSPNRSGYTF
clone size: -; D gene: -; J gene: TRBJ1-2; V gene: TRBV5-1; CDR3 DNA: TGCGCCAGCAGTAACAGGGCCGGTAGCTATGGCTACACCTTC; CDR3 protein: CASSNRAGSYGYTF
clone size: -; D gene: TRBD2; J gene: TRBJ2-3; V gene: TRBV28; CDR3 DNA: TGTGCCAGCAGTTTACCCCCGGGACTAGCAGATACGCAGTATTTT; CDR3 protein: CASSLPPGLADTQYF
clone size: -; D gene: TRBD2; J gene: TRBJ2-3; V gene: TRBV3-1/TRBV3-2; CDR3 DNA: TGTGCCAGCAGCCAAAGGGACTACTCAAATGCGCAGTATTTT; CDR3 protein: CASSQRDYSNAQYF
clone size: -; D gene: -; J gene: TRBJ1-3; V gene: TRBV15; CDR3 DNA: TGTGCCACCAGCAGAGATCATGGCAGTAACACCATATATTTT; CDR3 protein: CATSRDHGSNTIYF
clone size: -; D gene: -; J gene: TRBJ2-2; V gene: TRBV10-3; CDR3 DNA: TGTGCCATCAATAACAGGGTAGACACCGGGGAGCTGTTTTTT; CDR3 protein: CAINNRVDTGELFF